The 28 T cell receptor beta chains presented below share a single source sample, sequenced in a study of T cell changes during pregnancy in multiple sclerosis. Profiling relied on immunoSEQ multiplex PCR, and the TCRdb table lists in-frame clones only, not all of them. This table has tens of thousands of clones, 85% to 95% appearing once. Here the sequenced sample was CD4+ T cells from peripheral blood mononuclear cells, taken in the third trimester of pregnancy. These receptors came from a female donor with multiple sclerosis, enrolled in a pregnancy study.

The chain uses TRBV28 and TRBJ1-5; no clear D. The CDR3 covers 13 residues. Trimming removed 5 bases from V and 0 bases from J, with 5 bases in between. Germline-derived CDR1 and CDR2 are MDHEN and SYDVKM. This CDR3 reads CASSLPSNQPQHF. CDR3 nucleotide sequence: TGTGCCAGCAGTCTCCCTAGCAATCAGCCCCAGCATTTT.

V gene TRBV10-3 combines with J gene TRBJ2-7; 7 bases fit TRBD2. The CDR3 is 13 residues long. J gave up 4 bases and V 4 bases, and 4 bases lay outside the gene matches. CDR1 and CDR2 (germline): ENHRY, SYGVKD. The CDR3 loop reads CAISGLAEYEQYF. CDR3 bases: TGTGCCATCAGTGGGCTAGCGGAATACGAGCAGTACTTC.

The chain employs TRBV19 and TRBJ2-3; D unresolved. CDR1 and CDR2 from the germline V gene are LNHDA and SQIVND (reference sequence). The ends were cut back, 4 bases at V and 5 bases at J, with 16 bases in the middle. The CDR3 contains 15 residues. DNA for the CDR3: TGTGCCAGTAGTAGGTTTCGGAGAGGTGAAGATACGCAGTATTTT. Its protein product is CASSRFRRGEDTQYF.

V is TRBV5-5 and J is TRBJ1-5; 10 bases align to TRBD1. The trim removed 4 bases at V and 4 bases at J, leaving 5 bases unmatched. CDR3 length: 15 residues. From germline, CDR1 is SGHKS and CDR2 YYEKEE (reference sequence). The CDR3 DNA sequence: TGTGCCAGCAGCGCGGGGACAGGGGCTAATCAGCCCCAGCATTTT. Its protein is CASSAGTGANQPQHF.

DNA for the CDR3: TGTGCCAGTAGTGTCGATCCCAGTCAGCCCCAGCATTTT. Its translation: CASSVDPSQPQHF. The chain joins TRBV19 to TRBJ1-5; no firm D call. Trimming took 5 bases from V and 6 from J, leaving 11 bases between them. Germline lookup yields CDR1 LNHDA and CDR2 SQIVND (reference sequence). This CDR3 is built from 13 residues. The full variable domain, with the rest looked up from reference TRBV19 and TRBJ1-5, is DGGITQSPKYLFRKEGQNVTLSCEQNLNHDAMYWYRQDPGQGLRLIYYSQIVNDFQKGDIAEGYSVSREKKESFPLTVTSAQKNPTAFYLCASSVDPSQPQHFGDGTRLSIL.

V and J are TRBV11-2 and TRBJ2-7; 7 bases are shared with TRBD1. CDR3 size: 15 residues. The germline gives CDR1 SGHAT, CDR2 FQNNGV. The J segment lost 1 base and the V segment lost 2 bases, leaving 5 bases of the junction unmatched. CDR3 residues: CASSLLGTASYEQYF. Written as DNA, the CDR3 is TGTGCCAGCAGCTTATTGGGGACAGCTTCCTACGAGCAGTACTTC.

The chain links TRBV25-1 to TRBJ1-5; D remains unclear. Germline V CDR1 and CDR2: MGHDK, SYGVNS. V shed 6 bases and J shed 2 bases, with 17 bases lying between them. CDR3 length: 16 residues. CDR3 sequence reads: CASSHSNRGGNQPQHF. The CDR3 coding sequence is TGTGCCAGCAGCCACTCGAATCGCGGGGGCAATCAGCCCCAGCATTTT.

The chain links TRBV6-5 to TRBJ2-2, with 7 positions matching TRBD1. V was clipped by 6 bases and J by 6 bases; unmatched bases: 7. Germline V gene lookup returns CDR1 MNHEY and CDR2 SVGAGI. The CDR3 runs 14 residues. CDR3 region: CASSSLRGSGELFF. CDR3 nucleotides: TGTGCCAGCAGCTCACTCAGGGGGTCCGGGGAGCTGTTTTTT.

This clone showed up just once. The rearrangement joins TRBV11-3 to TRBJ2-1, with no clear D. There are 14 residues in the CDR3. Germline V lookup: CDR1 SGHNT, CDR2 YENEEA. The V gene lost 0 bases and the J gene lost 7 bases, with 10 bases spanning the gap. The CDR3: CASSLEAPRNEQFF. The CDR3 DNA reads TGTGCCAGCAGCTTAGAGGCCCCCAGGAATGAGCAGTTCTTC.

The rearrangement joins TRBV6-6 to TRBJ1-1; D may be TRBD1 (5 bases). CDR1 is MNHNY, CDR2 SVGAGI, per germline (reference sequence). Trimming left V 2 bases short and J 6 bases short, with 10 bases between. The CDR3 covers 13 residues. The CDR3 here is CASSYGGAAEAFF. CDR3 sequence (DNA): TGTGCCAGCAGTTACGGCGGGGCGGCTGAAGCTTTCTTT.

The CDR3 loop is CASTKDSQETQYF. In DNA form, the CDR3 reads TGTGCCAGCACCAAGGACAGCCAAGAGACCCAGTACTTC. The chain joins TRBV7-9 to TRBJ2-5, with a weak D call TRBD1 (6 bases). CDR3 length: 13 residues. V lost 7 bases and J 1 base, leaving 10 bases between the germline ends. From germline, CDR1 is SEHNR and CDR2 FQNEAQ (reference sequence).

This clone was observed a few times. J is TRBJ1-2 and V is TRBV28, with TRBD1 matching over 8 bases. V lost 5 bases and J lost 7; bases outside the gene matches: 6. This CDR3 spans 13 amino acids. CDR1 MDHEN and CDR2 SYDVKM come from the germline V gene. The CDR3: CASSQGTGPGYTF. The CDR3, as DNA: TGTGCCAGCAGTCAAGGGACAGGACCTGGCTACACCTTC.

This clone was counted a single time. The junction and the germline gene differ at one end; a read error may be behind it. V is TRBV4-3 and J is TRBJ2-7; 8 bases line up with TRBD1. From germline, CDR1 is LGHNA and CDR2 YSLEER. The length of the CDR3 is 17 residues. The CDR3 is CASGQDGPNRGSYEQYF. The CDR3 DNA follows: TGCGCCAGCGGCCAAGATGGCCCCAACAGGGGGTCCTACGAGCAGTACTTC.

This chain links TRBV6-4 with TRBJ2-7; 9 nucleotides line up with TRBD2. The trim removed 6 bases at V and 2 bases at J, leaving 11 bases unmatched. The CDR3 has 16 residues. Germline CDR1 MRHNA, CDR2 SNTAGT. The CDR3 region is CASSPVSGSRTYEQYF. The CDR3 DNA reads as TGTGCCAGCAGCCCCGTTAGCGGGAGTCGGACCTACGAGCAGTACTTC.

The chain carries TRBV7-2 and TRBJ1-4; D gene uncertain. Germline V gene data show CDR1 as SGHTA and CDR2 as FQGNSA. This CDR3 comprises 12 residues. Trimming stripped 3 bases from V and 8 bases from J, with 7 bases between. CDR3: CASSFPREKLFF. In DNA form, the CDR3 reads TGTGCCAGCAGCTTCCCCCGGGAAAAACTGTTTTTT.

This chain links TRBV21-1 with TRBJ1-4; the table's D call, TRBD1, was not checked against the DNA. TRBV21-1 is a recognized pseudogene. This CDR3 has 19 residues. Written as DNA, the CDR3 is TGTGCCAGCAGCACAGGGACAGGGGGCGCGGATTATCCCGGAGAAAAACTGTTTTTT. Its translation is CASSTGTGGADYPGEKLFF.

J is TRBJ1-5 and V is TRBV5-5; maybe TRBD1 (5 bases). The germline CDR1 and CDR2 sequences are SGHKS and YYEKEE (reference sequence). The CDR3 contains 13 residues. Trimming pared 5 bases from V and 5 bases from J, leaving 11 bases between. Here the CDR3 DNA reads TGTGCCAGCAGTCCTGGGGGGGATCAGCCCCAGCATTTT. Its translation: CASSPGGDQPQHF.

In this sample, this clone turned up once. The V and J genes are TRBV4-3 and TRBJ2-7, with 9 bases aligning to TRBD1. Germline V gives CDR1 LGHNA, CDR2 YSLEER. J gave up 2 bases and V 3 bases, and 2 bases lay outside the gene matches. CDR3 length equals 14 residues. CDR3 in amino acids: CASSQDRGPYEQYF. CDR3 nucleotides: TGCGCCAGCAGCCAGGACAGGGGACCCTACGAGCAGTACTTC.

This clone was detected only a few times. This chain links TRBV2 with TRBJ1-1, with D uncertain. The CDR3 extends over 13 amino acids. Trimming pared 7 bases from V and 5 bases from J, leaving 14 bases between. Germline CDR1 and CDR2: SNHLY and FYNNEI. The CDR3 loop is CASTLTLTTEAFF. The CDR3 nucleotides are TGTGCCAGCACCTTGACTTTAACGACTGAAGCTTTCTTT.

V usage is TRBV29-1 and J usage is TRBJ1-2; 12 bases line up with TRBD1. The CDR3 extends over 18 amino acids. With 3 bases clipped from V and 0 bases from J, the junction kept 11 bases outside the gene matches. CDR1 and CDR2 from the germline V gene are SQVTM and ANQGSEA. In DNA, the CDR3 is TGCAGCGTTGATATAGACCGGGGACAGGGGGCAACTAACTATGGCTACACCTTC. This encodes CSVDIDRGQGATNYGYTF.

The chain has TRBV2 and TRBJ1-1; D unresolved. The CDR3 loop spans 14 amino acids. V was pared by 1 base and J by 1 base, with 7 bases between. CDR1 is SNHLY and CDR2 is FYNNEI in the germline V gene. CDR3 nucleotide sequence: TGTGCCAGCAGTGAAGGGCTCTCGAACACTGAAGCTTTCTTT. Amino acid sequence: CASSEGLSNTEAFF.

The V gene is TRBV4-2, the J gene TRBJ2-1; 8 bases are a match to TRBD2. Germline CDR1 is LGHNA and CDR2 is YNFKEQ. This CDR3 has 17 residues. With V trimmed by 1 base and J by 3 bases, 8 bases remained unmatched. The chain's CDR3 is CASSQVGAGVIYNEQFF. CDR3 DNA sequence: TGTGCCAGCAGCCAAGTCGGAGCGGGAGTCATCTACAATGAGCAGTTCTTC.

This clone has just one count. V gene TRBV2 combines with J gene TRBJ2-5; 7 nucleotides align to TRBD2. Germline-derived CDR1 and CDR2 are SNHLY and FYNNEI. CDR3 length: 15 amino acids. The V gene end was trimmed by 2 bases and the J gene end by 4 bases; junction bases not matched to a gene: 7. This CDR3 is CASSESGIVGETQYF. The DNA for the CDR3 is TGTGCCAGCAGTGAAAGCGGGATTGTTGGAGAGACCCAGTACTTC.

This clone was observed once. CDR3 loop: CASRPGTEHYGYTF. CDR3 sequence (DNA): TGTGCCAGCAGGCCCGGGACAGAACACTATGGCTACACCTTC. The J gene is TRBJ1-2, the V gene TRBV28; TRBD1 aligns across 7 bases. The V and J ends lost 6 bases and 3 bases, in that order; junction bases with no gene match: 7. Germline values: CDR1 MDHEN, CDR2 SYDVKM. The CDR3 length is 14 residues.

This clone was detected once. For the CDR3, the DNA is TGTGCCAGCAGTTTCCGCTATAGCGGGGGGAACACTGAAGCTTTCTTT. Translated, it gives CASSFRYSGGNTEAFF. J is TRBJ1-1 and V is TRBV27; perhaps TRBD1 as D (5 bases). The CDR3 loop spans 16 amino acids. Trimming shortened V by 3 bases and J by 1 base, and 15 bases separated the two germline ends. Germline V CDR1 and CDR2: MNHEY, SMNVEV (reference sequence).

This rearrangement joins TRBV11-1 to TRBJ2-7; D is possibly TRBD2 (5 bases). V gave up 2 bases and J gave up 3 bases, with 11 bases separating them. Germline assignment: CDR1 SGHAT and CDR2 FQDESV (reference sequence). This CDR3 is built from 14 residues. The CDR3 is CASSLIRGRYEQYF. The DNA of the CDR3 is TGTGCCAGCAGCTTAATCCGGGGTCGCTACGAGCAGTACTTC.

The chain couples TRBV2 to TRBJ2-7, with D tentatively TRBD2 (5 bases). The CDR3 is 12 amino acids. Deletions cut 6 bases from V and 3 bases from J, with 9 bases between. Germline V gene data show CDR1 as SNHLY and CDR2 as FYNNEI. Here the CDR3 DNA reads TGTGCCAGCAGGGACTCCGGCTACGAGCAGTACTTC. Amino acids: CASRDSGYEQYF.

CDR3 nucleotide sequence: TGTGCCAGCAGCGTCCTAGGGACAGGGGTATCCGAGCAGTACTTC. Its protein is CASSVLGTGVSEQYF. The V gene is TRBV11-1, the J gene TRBJ2-7, with 10 bases lining up with TRBD1. Germline CDR1 is SGHAT and CDR2 is FQDESV (reference sequence). CDR3 length: 15 amino acids. Losses at the gene ends were 5 bases for V and 6 bases for J; bases not matched to a gene: 10.